The 28 T cell receptor beta chains below come from one sample, sequenced in a study of beta chain features in type 1 diabetes. The investigators reverse transcribed all of the isolated RNA, so they sequenced expressed TCRB transcripts. Measured with immunoSEQ multiplex PCR; TCRdb has only the in-frame clones, and not every one. Here the sample spans about 300,000 clones, roughly 14% being singletons. Their antigens are not known. Study observations and caveats: In all four CD4+ subsets, TCRB CDR3 length was significantly, moderately reduced in type 1 diabetes.

Sequencing was performed on naive CD4+ T cells from blood. These receptors were obtained from a woman aged 18-29 years with type 1 diabetes.

This clone was seen a handful of times. V gene TRBV9 combines with J gene TRBJ2-3, with 8 bases aligning to TRBD2. CDR1 and CDR2 from the germline V gene are SGDLS and YYNGEE. The CDR3 loop spans 17 amino acids. The junction had 16 bases not matched to a gene; V was cut back by 3 bases and J by 7 bases. DNA of the CDR3: TGTGCCAGCAGCGGACCCAATACGGGAGGGCAATGGCATACGCAGTATTTT. Translated: CASSGPNTGGQWHTQYF. The whole variable domain, filled in from reference TRBV9 and TRBJ2-3, reads DSGVTQTPKHLITATGQRVTLRCSPRSGDLSVYWYQQSLDQGLQFLIQYYNGEERAKGNILERFSAQQFPDLHSELNLSSLELGDSALYFCASSGPNTGGQWHTQYFGPGTRLTVL.

The sample holds one count of this clone. The rearrangement links TRBV5-1 to TRBJ2-7, with unresolved D. Germline lookup yields CDR1 SGHRS and CDR2 YFSETQ. The CDR3 totals 15 residues. V was trimmed by 0 bases and J by 6 bases, leaving 16 bases between them. For the CDR3, the DNA is TGCGCCAGCAGCTTGGAAGATGGTCCCTATAGCGAGCAGTACTTC. This gives the protein CASSLEDGPYSEQYF.

This clone appeared a few times. The chain carries TRBV10-3 and TRBJ1-1; D is ambiguous. The ends were cut back, 8 bases at V and 4 bases at J, with 14 bases in the middle. The CDR3 is 13 residues long. Germline V gene sequence: CDR1 ENHRY, CDR2 SYGVKD. The CDR3 spells CAILGREGTEAFF. In DNA, the CDR3 is TGTGCCATCCTCGGACGGGAGGGCACTGAAGCTTTCTTT.

CDR3 loop: CASRGTSGRLDTQYF. In DNA, the CDR3 is TGTGCCAGCAGAGGGACTAGCGGGAGGTTGGATACGCAGTATTTT. The gene calls are TRBV2 and TRBJ2-3, with 15 bases lining up with TRBD2. Germline V gene sequence: CDR1 SNHLY, CDR2 FYNNEI. V shed 6 bases, J shed 6 bases, and the junction held 4 bases outside the gene matches. This CDR3 region has 15 residues.

This clone showed up just once. This chain joins TRBV28 and TRBJ2-5, with D perhaps matching TRBD2 (6 bases). The germline V gene has CDR1 MDHEN and CDR2 SYDVKM. The germline V and J ends were trimmed by 8 bases and 7 bases, with 17 bases remaining between them. The CDR3 contains 13 residues. CDR3 nucleotide sequence: TGTGCCAGCGCGGGACTCCCCTTGGGGACCCAGTACTTC. It yields the protein CASAGLPLGTQYF.

The chain has TRBV30 and TRBJ1-1, with 7 bases that match TRBD1. CDR3 length equals 13 residues. V lost 0 bases to trimming and J lost 8 bases; unmatched junction nucleotides: 6. Germline V gives CDR1 GTSNPN, CDR2 SVGIG (reference sequence). The CDR3: CAWSVHSDREAFF. In DNA form, the CDR3 reads TGTGCCTGGAGTGTACACTCGGACAGGGAAGCTTTCTTT.

This clone was picked up a small number of times. This chain uses TRBV6-1 with TRBJ2-7, with 7 bases that match TRBD1. The germline CDR1 and CDR2 sequences are MNHNS and SASEGT. J gave up 2 bases and V 4 bases, and 5 bases lay outside the gene matches. The CDR3 has 14 amino acids. CDR3 nucleotides: TGTGCCAGCAGTGTCCGGACAGGTACCTACGAGCAGTACTTC. It yields the protein CASSVRTGTYEQYF.

This clone was observed a few times. CDR3 loop: CAWTVQAGTEAFF. The CDR3 region has the DNA TGTGCCTGGACGGTACAGGCGGGGACTGAAGCTTTCTTT. V and J are TRBV30 and TRBJ1-1; possible D gene TRBD1, 5 bases. Germline lookup yields CDR1 GTSNPN and CDR2 SVGIG (reference sequence). The ends were cut back, 4 bases at V and 5 bases at J, with 14 bases in the middle. This CDR3 spans 13 amino acids.

This clone occurred a few times. Other DNA sequences in the sample encode the same CDR3. V usage is TRBV7-9 and J usage is TRBJ2-3; 10 bases agree with TRBD2. CDR3 length: 15 residues. The junction had 6 bases not matched to a gene; V was cut back by 5 bases and J by 4 bases. Germline loops: CDR1 SEHNR, CDR2 FQNEAQ (reference sequence). CDR3 in amino acids: CASSPGLAGADTQYF. CDR3 nucleotides: TGTGCCAGCAGCCCTGGGCTAGCGGGAGCAGATACGCAGTATTTT. The variable domain in full, with the rest retrieved from reference TRBV7-9 and TRBJ2-3, is DTGVSQNPRHKITKRGQNVTFRCDPISEHNRLYWYRQTLGQGPEFLTYFQNEAQLEKSRLLSDRFSAERPKGSFSTLEIQRTEQGDSAMYLCASSPGLAGADTQYFGPGTRLTVL.

The J gene is TRBJ2-3, the V gene TRBV2, with a weak D call TRBD1 (7 bases). From germline, CDR1 is SNHLY and CDR2 FYNNEI. Trimming cost V 10 bases and J 6 bases, with 17 bases left between them. The CDR3 consists of 13 residues. In DNA form, the CDR3 reads TGTGCCAATATCGGACTACAGGGGGATACGCAGTATTTT. It translates to CANIGLQGDTQYF.

This clone turned up a few times. This chain uses TRBV6-6 with TRBJ1-2, with 8 bases identical to TRBD1. The CDR3 is 15 residues long. In germline, CDR1 is MNHNY, CDR2 SVGAGI (reference sequence). Losses at the gene ends were 0 bases for V and 6 bases for J; bases not matched to a gene: 6. The CDR3 bases are TGTGCCAGCAGTTACTCGGGACAGGTTTGGGATGGCTACACCTTC. This translates into CASSYSGQVWDGYTF.

Of note for this clone: Other DNA sequences within the sample encode an identical CDR3. This CDR3 reads CASSSTSGSYNEQFF. The CDR3 DNA sequence: TGCGCCAGCAGCTCCACTAGCGGGAGCTACAATGAGCAGTTCTTC. The chain has TRBV5-1 and TRBJ2-1; 11 nucleotides line up with TRBD2. Germline V gene lookup returns CDR1 SGHRS and CDR2 YFSETQ. CDR3 length equals 15 residues. The junction had 2 bases not matched to a gene; V was cut back by 3 bases and J by 3 bases. Full variable domain (remainder filled in from reference TRBV5-1 and TRBJ2-1): KAGVTQTPRYLIKTRGQQVTLSCSPISGHRSVSWYQQTPGQGLQFLFEYFSETQRNKGNFPGRFSGRQFSNSRSEMNVSTLELGDSALYLCASSSTSGSYNEQFFGPGTRLTVL.

This chain uses TRBV7-3 with TRBJ2-5; 9 positions agree with TRBD1. The CDR3 covers 14 residues. V trimming: 6 bases; J trimming: 5 bases; junction bases outside the gene matches: 7. Germline CDR1 SGHTA, CDR2 FQGTGA. CDR3 nucleotides: TGTGCCAGCAGTGAGGACAGGGGACGGGAGACCCAGTACTTC. This encodes CASSEDRGRETQYF. Drawing the rest from reference TRBV7-3 and TRBJ2-5, the complete variable domain is GAGVSQTPSNKVTEKGKYVELRCDPISGHTALYWYRQSLGQGPEFLIYFQGTGAADDSGLPNDRFFAVRPEGSVSTLKIQRTERGDSAVYLCASSEDRGRETQYFGPGTRLLVL.

This rearrangement joins TRBV4-1 to TRBJ2-1; no clear D gene. The germline V gene encodes CDR1 MGHRA and CDR2 YSYEKL. This CDR3 has 12 residues. V lost 5 bases to trimming and J lost 1 base, with 3 bases between them. The chain's CDR3 is CASSYSYNEQFF. The DNA of the CDR3 is TGCGCCAGCAGCTATTCCTACAATGAGCAGTTCTTC.

This clone was observed a handful of times. This sequence joins TRBV28 and TRBJ2-5, with D uncertain. The CDR3 spans 13 residues. Germline CDR1 reads MDHEN; CDR2 reads SYDVKM. The ends were cut back, 6 bases at V and 4 bases at J, with 12 bases in the middle. CDR3 sequence (DNA): TGTGCCAGCAGGTTGTCCTCCCGAGAGACCCAGTACTTC. Its translation: CASRLSSRETQYF. The complete variable domain, with remaining parts taken from reference TRBV28 and TRBJ2-5, reads DVKVTQSSRYLVKRTGEKVFLECVQDMDHENMFWYRQDPGLGLRLIYFSYDVKMKEKGDIPEGYSVSREKKERFSLILESASTNQTSMYLCASRLSSRETQYFGPGTRLLVL.

This clone was found a few times. The chain joins TRBV6-5 to TRBJ2-7; tentatively, D is TRBD2 (6 bases). Trimming removed 5 bases from V and 1 base from J, with 12 bases in between. This CDR3 region has 14 residues. CDR1 and CDR2 (germline): MNHEY, SVGAGI. CDR3 loop: CASSRWRGSYEQYV. The DNA of the CDR3 is TGTGCCAGCAGTCGCTGGCGGGGTTCCTACGAGCAGTACGTC.

The rearrangement joins TRBV4-1 to TRBJ2-5, with TRBD2 identical over 9 bases. CDR3 size: 16 residues. Looked up from germline, CDR1 is MGHRA and CDR2 is YSYEKL. Losses at the gene ends were 4 bases for V and 10 bases for J; bases not matched to a gene: 16. The CDR3 here is CASSRTGTSSPLDQYF. The DNA of the CDR3 is TGCGCCAGCAGCCGAACAGGGACTAGCTCTCCGTTGGACCAGTACTTC.

As regards this clone: Sequence at one end of the junction differs from germline and may be a read error. The gene calls are TRBV18 and TRBJ1-1, with D uncertain. Germline CDR1 and CDR2: KGHSH and LQKENI. The CDR3 is 15 residues long. The CDR3 is CASSPVEGSPSFIRF. CDR3 in DNA: TGTGCCAGCTCACCAGTTGAGGGTTCCCCCTCCTTTATTCGCTTT.

This sequence joins TRBV11-2 and TRBJ1-2; tentative D call: TRBD1 (6 bases). CDR3 size: 14 residues. Germline V gives CDR1 SGHAT, CDR2 FQNNGV. V was trimmed by 5 bases and J by 4 bases, leaving 14 bases between them. DNA for the CDR3: TGTGCCAGCAGCCCCGGGGGGGGCGGCTATGGCTACACCTTC. Protein product: CASSPGGGGYGYTF.

This clone occurred a few times. The CDR3 sequence is CASSPTGTQNTEAFF. Here the CDR3 DNA reads TGCGCCAGCAGCCCTACCGGGACACAGAACACTGAAGCTTTCTTT. V and J are TRBV10-2 and TRBJ1-1, with TRBD1 as a possible D gene (6 bases). The germline CDR1 and CDR2 sequences are WSHSY and SAAADI. The CDR3 is 15 residues long. V lost 6 bases to trimming and J lost 1 base, with 15 bases between them.

The V gene is TRBV29-1, the J gene TRBJ2-1, with 10 positions matching TRBD2. Germline V CDR1 and CDR2: SQVTM, ANQGSEA. This CDR3 is 13 amino acids long. V dropped 6 bases and J dropped 10; count of bases not matched to a gene: 9. This CDR3 is CSVGLATQFEQFF. In nucleotides, the CDR3 is TGCAGCGTGGGACTAGCGACGCAGTTCGAGCAGTTCTTC.

The gene calls are TRBV29-1 and TRBJ1-5, with D tentatively TRBD1 (6 bases). This CDR3 contains 14 residues. Germline V gives CDR1 SQVTM, CDR2 ANQGSEA. Trimming pared 6 bases from V and 1 base from J, leaving 13 bases between. CDR3 in amino acids: CSVGTMGSNQPQHF. The CDR3 region has the DNA TGCAGCGTAGGGACAATGGGGAGCAATCAGCCCCAGCATTTT.

This clone was seen a few times. V and J are TRBV28 and TRBJ2-7, with D perhaps matching TRBD2 (5 bases). This CDR3 is built from 12 residues. Germline CDR1 and CDR2: MDHEN and SYDVKM. Trimming stripped 2 bases from V and 13 bases from J, with 15 bases between. CDR3 protein: CASSLTRQTEYF. The DNA of the CDR3 is TGTGCCAGCAGTTTAACTAGACAAACGGAATACTTC.

This clone was picked up a small number of times. The genes are TRBV2 and TRBJ2-7; 10 bases fit TRBD2. V was pared by 7 bases and J by 6 bases, with 3 bases of the junction left unmatched. The V gene's germline CDR1 is SNHLY and CDR2 FYNNEI. CDR3 size: 12 residues. Here the CDR3 DNA reads TGTGCCAGCACCACTAGCGGGGCCGAGCAGTACGTC. Protein product: CASTTSGAEQYV.

This clone has just a few counts. This chain's CDR3 is CASSLGGTSGRTGELFF. The CDR3 DNA reads as TGTGCCAGCAGCTTAGGAGGGACTAGCGGGCGAACCGGGGAGCTGTTTTTT. The chain couples TRBV7-9 to TRBJ2-2, with 12 bases aligning to TRBD2. V lost 1 base, J lost 5 bases, and 5 bases stayed unmatched. The length of the CDR3 is 17 residues. The germline V gene encodes CDR1 SEHNR and CDR2 FQNEAQ (reference sequence).

The chain couples TRBV28 to TRBJ1-3; 7 nucleotides align to TRBD1. Germline values: CDR1 MDHEN, CDR2 SYDVKM. V was pared by 8 bases and J by 0 bases, with 7 bases of the junction left unmatched. The CDR3 runs to 15 residues. The CDR3 bases are TGTGCCAGCGGGAGACAGGGCAGCTCTGGAAACACCATATATTTT. Translating it yields CASGRQGSSGNTIYF.

This clone was seen more than once but under ten times. The chain carries TRBV28 and TRBJ2-7; D not resolved. The CDR3 length is 13 residues. Trimming stripped 8 bases from V and 2 bases from J, with 13 bases between. From germline, CDR1 is MDHEN and CDR2 SYDVKM. The CDR3 DNA is TGTGCCAGCTCCTTAGTCCAAGCCTACGAGCAGTACTTC. This gives the protein CASSLVQAYEQYF. The entire variable domain, with the rest obtained from reference TRBV28 and TRBJ2-7, is as follows: DVKVTQSSRYLVKRTGEKVFLECVQDMDHENMFWYRQDPGLGLRLIYFSYDVKMKEKGDIPEGYSVSREKKERFSLILESASTNQTSMYLCASSLVQAYEQYFGPGTRLTVT.

This clone was counted only a few times. This chain joins TRBV5-1 and TRBJ2-7, with D tentatively TRBD2 (6 bases). This CDR3 contains 14 residues. CDR1 is SGHRS and CDR2 is YFSETQ in the germline V gene. The V gene lost 2 bases and the J gene lost 3 bases, with 12 bases spanning the gap. This chain's CDR3 is CASSLTPDYYEQYF. CDR3 nucleotides: TGCGCCAGCAGCTTAACCCCGGACTACTACGAGCAGTACTTC.